The text below deals with one TCR beta chain. V was pared by 3 bases and J by 7 bases, with 1 base of the junction left unmatched. This CDR3 contains 14 residues. CDR1 is SGHAT, CDR2 FQNNGV, per germline. Here immunoSEQ multiplex PCR was the method, and the copy in TCRdb shows in-frame clones only, minus some. Seen here are some 11,000 clones, approximately 90% observed once, and the top ten hold 24%. Time point defined: week 3, after first cycle of checkpoint inhibitor. This entry comes from a study of blood T cell dynamics during melanoma immunotherapy. J is TRBJ1-4 and V is TRBV11-2; TRBD1 agrees at 11 bases. The sample in question was blood, obtained from a patient treated with checkpoint blockade. The TCR comes from a human donor with melanoma. CDR3 DNA: TGTGCCAGCAGCTTCGGACAGGGGGCTGAAAAACTGTTTTTT. Translating it yields CASSFGQGAEKLFF.